This TCR beta chain originates from a study of blood T cell repertoires in COVID-19. Deletions cut 8 bases from V and 2 bases from J, with 6 bases between. The CDR3 loop spans 11 amino acids. Germline CDR1 MNHEY, CDR2 SVGAGI. The method was immunoSEQ multiplex PCR; TCRdb's version includes in-frame clones alone and lacks a portion of them. The sample has about 420,000 clones; roughly 89% are singletons. The V gene is TRBV6-5, the J gene TRBJ1-1; D gene ambiguous. This receptor was taken from a man aged 18 to 30 with COVID-19, enrolled during active disease. Specimen: peripheral blood. The CDR3: CASRVNTEAFF. Written as DNA, the CDR3 is TGTGCCAGCCGGGTCAACACTGAAGCTTTCTTT.